The 18 T cell receptor beta chains below all came from one sample that was sequenced in a study of shared clonotypes between healthy human individuals (dated by TCRdb to 2018 to 2021). Library construction relied on the immunoSEQ multiplex PCR assay. Not all clones reach the TCRdb copy of this immuneACCESS table, which keeps in-frame sequences only. Checked studies attribute under half of the gap to unresolved V genes and leave the rest unexplained. The sample includes about half a million clones, with more than 75% observed a single time. The top ten constitute 12% of the sample. The specimen sequenced was PBMCs. All receptors derive from a woman in her thirties or forties in good health. Some clones in this sample may be carry-over from other donors' samples.

The chain employs TRBV28 and TRBJ1-4, with D tentatively TRBD1 (6 bases). Germline V gene lookup returns CDR1 MDHEN and CDR2 SYDVKM. The CDR3 contains 15 residues. Deletions cut 8 bases from V and 7 bases from J, with 20 bases between. CDR3 sequence: CASSGAGTTGEKLFF. The CDR3, as DNA: TGTGCCAGCTCAGGAGCCGGGACAACCGGTGAAAAACTGTTTTTT.

This clone has a single count. The chain employs TRBV6-6 and TRBJ1-2; TRBD1 matches 7 bases. J lost 4 bases, V lost 1 base, and 3 bases had no gene match. The CDR3 covers 14 residues. Germline CDR1 and CDR2: MNHNY and SVGAGI (reference sequence). The CDR3 nucleotides are TGTGCCAGCAGTTACTTGGACAGGAGCTATGGCTACACCTTC. Translating it yields CASSYLDRSYGYTF.

The gene calls are TRBV7-2 and TRBJ2-1; 13 nucleotides agree with TRBD2. Germline CDR1 reads SGHTA; CDR2 reads FQGNSA. Trimming cost V 5 bases and J 8 bases; bases outside gene matches: 6. The CDR3 is 15 residues long. CDR3 loop: CASSLGLAGYDEQFF. In nucleotides, the CDR3 is TGTGCCAGCAGCCTGGGACTAGCGGGATATGATGAGCAGTTCTTC.

The rearrangement joins TRBV18 to TRBJ2-5; D might be TRBD1 (5 bases). Trimming left V 2 bases short and J 0 bases short, with 16 bases between. This CDR3 region has 17 residues. In germline, CDR1 is KGHSH, CDR2 LQKENI. The CDR3 sequence is CASSPGVTGPYQETQYF. The CDR3 nucleotides are TGTGCCAGCTCACCAGGTGTCACAGGACCGTACCAAGAGACCCAGTACTTC.

V usage is TRBV27 and J usage is TRBJ1-3, with TRBD1 matching 7 bases. The V and J ends lost 5 bases and 1 base, in that order; junction bases with no gene match: 5. The CDR3 is 15 residues long. From germline, CDR1 is MNHEY and CDR2 SMNVEV (reference sequence). In DNA, the CDR3 is TGTGCCAGCAGTCGAGGGGGCAGTTCTGGAAACACCATATATTTT. It translates to CASSRGGSSGNTIYF.

The chain has TRBV6-1 and TRBJ1-6; D remains ambiguous. Trimming pared 2 bases from V and 10 bases from J, leaving 15 bases between. The germline V gene has CDR1 MNHNS and CDR2 SASEGT. The CDR3 has 15 amino acids. DNA of the CDR3: TGTGCCAGCAGTGAACTGAGGGTTGGTAGGTCACCCCTCCACTTT. Translating it yields CASSELRVGRSPLHF.

The V and J genes are TRBV7-6 and TRBJ2-3, with D possibly matching TRBD2 (5 bases). Per the germline V gene, CDR1 is SGHVS and CDR2 is FNYEAQ. The CDR3 runs to 14 residues. V dropped 2 bases and J dropped 2 bases, with 8 bases sitting between them. Here the CDR3 DNA reads TGTGCCAGCAGCTTATCGGAGGCCACAGATACGCAGTATTTT. Translating gives CASSLSEATDTQYF.

The rearrangement joins TRBV29-1 to TRBJ2-3; D possibly uses TRBD1 or TRBD2 (5 bases each). Germline V gene data show CDR1 as SQVTM and CDR2 as ANQGSEA. The CDR3 loop spans 14 amino acids. Trimming removed 6 bases at V and 3 bases at J, with 16 bases between. The CDR3 here is CSVHNRGRTDTQYF. CDR3 coding DNA: TGCAGCGTACACAACCGGGGACGGACAGATACGCAGTATTTT.

The V call is TRBV5-4, the J call TRBJ1-1; no clear D gene. The CDR3 runs 13 residues. V lost 1 base to trimming and J lost 1 base, with 5 bases between them. The germline gives CDR1 SGHNT, CDR2 YYREEE (reference sequence). DNA of the CDR3: TGTGCCAGCAGCTTGTCACCGAACACTGAAGCTTTCTTT. Residues: CASSLSPNTEAFF.

The chain is built from TRBV7-9 and TRBJ1-2; the match to TRBD1 covers 9 bases. Germline CDR1 SEHNR, CDR2 FQNEAQ (reference sequence). V shed 11 bases and J 6 bases; nucleotides not matched to a gene: 13. The CDR3 runs to 14 residues. The CDR3 DNA reads as TGTGCCTCCACTTGGGACAGGGCAAGGGATGGCTACACCTTC. The encoded protein is CASTWDRARDGYTF.

The gene calls are TRBV18 and TRBJ2-2, with D tentatively TRBD2 (6 bases). Per germline, CDR1 KGHSH and CDR2 LQKENI. Trimming took 6 bases from V and 7 from J, leaving 12 bases between them. CDR3 size: 13 residues. CDR3: CASSSGLHGELFF. The CDR3 bases are TGTGCCAGCTCCTCCGGACTACACGGGGAGCTGTTTTTT.

The V call is TRBV7-9, the J call TRBJ1-4, with D unclear. The germline V gene encodes CDR1 SEHNR and CDR2 FQNEAQ (reference sequence). V was clipped by 3 bases and J by 5 bases, with 10 bases between them. The CDR3 consists of 14 residues. The CDR3: CASSFSRRNEKLFF. In nucleotides, the CDR3 is TGTGCCAGCAGCTTTTCACGGCGGAATGAAAAACTGTTTTTT.

This clone was observed once. The chain links TRBV19 to TRBJ2-7; possible D gene TRBD1, 6 bases. The V end lost 10 bases, the J end lost 5 bases, and 18 bases lay between the germline ends. The CDR3 totals 13 residues. CDR1 and CDR2 (germline): LNHDA, SQIVND (reference sequence). CDR3 loop: CATQGLRRNEQYF. As DNA, the CDR3 is TGTGCCACCCAGGGGCTTCGGCGAAACGAGCAGTACTTC.

The chain combines TRBV9 with TRBJ2-7; the match to TRBD1 covers 7 bases. CDR1 is SGDLS, CDR2 YYNGEE, per germline. The trim removed 4 bases at V and 3 bases at J, leaving 13 bases unmatched. This CDR3 contains 16 residues. The CDR3 sequence: CASSPSTRDSHYEQYF. The DNA for the CDR3 is TGTGCCAGCAGCCCGAGTACCCGGGACAGCCACTACGAGCAGTACTTC.

CDR3 DNA sequence: TGTGCCAGCAGCTTAGTTGGGGGGAGTGTGAAAAACATTCAGTACTTC. It encodes CASSLVGGSVKNIQYF. The gene calls are TRBV7-2 and TRBJ2-4, with D possibly matching TRBD2 (6 bases). With 1 base removed from V and 4 bases from J, the gap between germline ends came to 14 bases. CDR1 is SGHTA, CDR2 FQGNSA, per germline. This CDR3 is 16 amino acids long. The variable domain in full, completed from reference TRBV7-2 and TRBJ2-4, reads GAGVSQSPSNKVTEKGKDVELRCDPISGHTALYWYRQSLGQGLEFLIYFQGNSAPDKSGLPSDRFSAERTGGSVSTLTIQRTQQEDSAVYLCASSLVGGSVKNIQYFGAGTRLSVL.

The rearrangement links TRBV2 to TRBJ1-5; D perhaps matches TRBD1 (6 bases). Germline V gene lookup returns CDR1 SNHLY and CDR2 FYNNEI. The length of the CDR3 is 16 residues. V was trimmed by 6 bases and J by 0 bases, leaving 15 bases between them. CDR3 bases: TGTGCCAGCAGAGGGGGAGGGGGGGATAGCAATCAGCCCCAGCATTTT. Its protein product is CASRGGGGDSNQPQHF.

The chain joins TRBV2 to TRBJ2-5; either TRBD1 or TRBD2 may fit D (5 bases each). Germline loops: CDR1 SNHLY, CDR2 FYNNEI. The ends were cut back, 3 bases at V and 5 bases at J, with 10 bases in the middle. The CDR3 covers 13 residues. CDR3 bases: TGTGCCAGCAGTGAGACGGGACGGGAGACCCAGTACTTC. Amino acid sequence: CASSETGRETQYF.

The rearrangement uses TRBV7-2 and TRBJ2-1; D uncertain. Between the trimmed V and J ends, which lost 2 bases and 5 bases, there was a span of 13 bases. Per the germline V gene, CDR1 is SGHTA and CDR2 is FQGNSA. The CDR3 is 15 amino acids. The CDR3 nucleotides are TGTGCCAGCAGCTTAAAGGGTTCTACCAACAATGAGCAGTTCTTC. Protein product: CASSLKGSTNNEQFF. Together with reference TRBV7-2 and TRBJ2-1, the CDR3 gives the full variable domain: GAGVSQSPSNKVTEKGKDVELRCDPISGHTALYWYRQSLGQGLEFLIYFQGNSAPDKSGLPSDRFSAERTGGSVSTLTIQRTQQEDSAVYLCASSLKGSTNNEQFFGPGTRLTVL.